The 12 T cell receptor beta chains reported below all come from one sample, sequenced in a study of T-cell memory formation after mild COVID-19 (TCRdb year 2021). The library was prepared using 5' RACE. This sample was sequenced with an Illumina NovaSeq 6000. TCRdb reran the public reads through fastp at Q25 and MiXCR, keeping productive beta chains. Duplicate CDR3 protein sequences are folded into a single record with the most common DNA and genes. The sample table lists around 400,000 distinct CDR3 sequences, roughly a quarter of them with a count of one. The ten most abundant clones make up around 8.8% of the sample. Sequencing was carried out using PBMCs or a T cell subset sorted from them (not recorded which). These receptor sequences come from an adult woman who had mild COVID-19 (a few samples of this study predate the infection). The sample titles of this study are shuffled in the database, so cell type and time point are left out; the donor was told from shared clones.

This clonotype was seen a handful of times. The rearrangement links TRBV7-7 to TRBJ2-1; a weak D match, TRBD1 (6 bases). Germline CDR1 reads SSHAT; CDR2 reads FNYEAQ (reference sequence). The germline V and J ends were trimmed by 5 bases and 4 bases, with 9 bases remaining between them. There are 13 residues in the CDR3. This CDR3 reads CASSQRGYNEQFF. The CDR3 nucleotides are TGTGCCAGCAGCCAGAGGGGGTACAATGAGCAGTTCTTC. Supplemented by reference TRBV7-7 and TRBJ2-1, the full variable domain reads GAGVSQSPRYKVTKRGQDVTLRCDPISSHATLYWYQQALGQGPEFLTYFNYEAQPDKSGLPSDRFSAERPEGSISTLTIQRTEQRDSAMYRCASSQRGYNEQFFGPGTRLTVL.

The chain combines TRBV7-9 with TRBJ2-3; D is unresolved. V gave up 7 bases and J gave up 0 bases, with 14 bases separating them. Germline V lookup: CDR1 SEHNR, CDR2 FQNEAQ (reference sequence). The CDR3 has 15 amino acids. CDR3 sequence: CASIPPSRSTDTQYF. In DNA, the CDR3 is TGTGCCAGCATCCCCCCGAGTAGAAGCACAGATACGCAGTATTTT.

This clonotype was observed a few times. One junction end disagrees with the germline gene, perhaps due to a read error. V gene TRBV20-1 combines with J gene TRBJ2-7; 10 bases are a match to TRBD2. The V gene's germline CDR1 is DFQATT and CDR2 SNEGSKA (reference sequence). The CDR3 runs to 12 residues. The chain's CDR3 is CSARDLTSGFHF. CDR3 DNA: TGCAGTGCTAGAGATTTGACTAGCGGGTTTCACTTC.

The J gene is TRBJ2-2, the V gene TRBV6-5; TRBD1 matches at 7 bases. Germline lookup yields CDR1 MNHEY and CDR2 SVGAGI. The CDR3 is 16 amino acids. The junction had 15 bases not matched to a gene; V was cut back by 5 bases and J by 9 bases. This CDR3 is CASSPTGSGSIRELFF. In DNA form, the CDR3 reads TGTGCCAGCAGTCCGACAGGGTCGGGATCTATCCGGGAGCTGTTTTTT.

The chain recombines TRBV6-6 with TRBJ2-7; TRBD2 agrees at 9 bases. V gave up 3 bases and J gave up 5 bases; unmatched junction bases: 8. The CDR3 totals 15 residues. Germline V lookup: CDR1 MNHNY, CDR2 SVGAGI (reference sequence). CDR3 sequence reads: CASSYALAGTNEQYF. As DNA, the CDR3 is TGTGCCAGCAGTTATGCGCTAGCGGGAACGAACGAGCAGTACTTC.

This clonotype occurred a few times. The CDR3 coding sequence is TGTGCCACCAGTGATTCTAGCGGGAGGGCCCGGGAGCAGTTCTTC. Its protein product is CATSDSSGRAREQFF. J is TRBJ2-1 and V is TRBV24-1; 12 bases are shared with TRBD2. J lost 10 bases, V lost 2 bases, and 5 bases had no gene match. The CDR3 is 15 residues long. Germline V gene lookup returns CDR1 KGHDR and CDR2 SFDVKD.

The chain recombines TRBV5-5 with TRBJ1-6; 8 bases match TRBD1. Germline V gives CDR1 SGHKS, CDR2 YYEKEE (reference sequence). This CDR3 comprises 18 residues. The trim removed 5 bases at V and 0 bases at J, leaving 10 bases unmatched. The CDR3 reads CASRLRTGLSSYNSPLHF. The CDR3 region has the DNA TGTGCCAGCAGATTACGGACAGGGTTAAGCTCCTATAATTCACCCCTCCACTTT.

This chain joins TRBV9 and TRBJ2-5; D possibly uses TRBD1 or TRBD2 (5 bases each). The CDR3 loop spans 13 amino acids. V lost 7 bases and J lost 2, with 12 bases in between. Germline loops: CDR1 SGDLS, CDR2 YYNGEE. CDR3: CASAGTLQETQYF. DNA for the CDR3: TGTGCCAGCGCCGGGACCTTACAAGAGACCCAGTACTTC. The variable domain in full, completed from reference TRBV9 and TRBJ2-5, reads DSGVTQTPKHLITATGQRVTLRCSPRSGDLSVYWYQQSLDQGLQFLIQYYNGEERAKGNILERFSAQQFPDLHSELNLSSLELGDSALYFCASAGTLQETQYFGPGTRLLVL.

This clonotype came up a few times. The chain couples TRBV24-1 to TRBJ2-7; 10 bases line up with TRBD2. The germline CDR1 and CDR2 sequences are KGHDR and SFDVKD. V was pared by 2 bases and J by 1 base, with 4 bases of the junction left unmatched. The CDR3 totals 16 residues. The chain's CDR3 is CATSDSGLAKSYEQYF. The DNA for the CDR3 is TGTGCCACCAGTGATTCGGGACTAGCGAAATCCTACGAGCAGTACTTC.

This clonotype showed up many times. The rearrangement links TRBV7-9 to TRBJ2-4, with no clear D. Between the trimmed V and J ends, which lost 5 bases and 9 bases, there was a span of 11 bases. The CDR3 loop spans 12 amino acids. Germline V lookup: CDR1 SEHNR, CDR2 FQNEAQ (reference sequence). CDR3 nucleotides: TGTGCCAGCAGCCCGCTTGGCAGCATTCAGTACTTC. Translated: CASSPLGSIQYF.

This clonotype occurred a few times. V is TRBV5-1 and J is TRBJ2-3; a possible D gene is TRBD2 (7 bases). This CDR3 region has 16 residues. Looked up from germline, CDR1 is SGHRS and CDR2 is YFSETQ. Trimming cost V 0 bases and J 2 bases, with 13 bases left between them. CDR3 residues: CASSLDAGAHTDTQYF. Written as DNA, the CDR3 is TGCGCCAGCAGCTTGGATGCGGGGGCCCACACAGATACGCAGTATTTT.

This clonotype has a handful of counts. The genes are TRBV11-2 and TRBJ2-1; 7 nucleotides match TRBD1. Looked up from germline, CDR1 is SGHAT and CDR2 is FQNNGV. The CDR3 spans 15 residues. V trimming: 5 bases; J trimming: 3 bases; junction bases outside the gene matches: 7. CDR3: CASSDNRGFYNEQFF. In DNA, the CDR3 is TGTGCCAGCAGCGATAACAGGGGATTCTACAATGAGCAGTTCTTC. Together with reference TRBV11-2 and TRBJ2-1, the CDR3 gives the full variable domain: EAGVAQSPRYKIIEKRQSVAFWCNPISGHATLYWYQQILGQGPKLLIQFQNNGVVDDSQLPKDRFSAERLKGVDSTLKIQPAKLEDSAVYLCASSDNRGFYNEQFFGPGTRLTVL.